This entry describes one TCR beta chain. It has no known antigen specificity. Base qualities are missing; no much larger clone stands one base away. This entry comes from a study of cytomegalovirus exposure and HLA in healthy donors (dated by TCRdb to 2016 to 2017). A note on the overall study: An earlier analysis of about 560 of the donors reported 276 Gb of sequence data and 95 million to 130 million unique TCR beta sequences obtained from about 179 million T cells. Roughly 320 gigabases of sequencing data and 70 million to 95 million unique TCR sequences made up an early release that covered approximately 700 HLA-typed donors. Of the approximately 370 genotyped donors, 65% to 90% were placed in the genetic ancestry cluster associated with self-reported Caucasian donors. The study aimed to test whether cataloging public T cell receptors could reveal signatures of past pathogen exposure. The study used immunosequencing to profile the T cell repertoires of 666 subjects and linked those repertoires to cytomegalovirus serostatus. A separate validation cohort of roughly 130 different subjects was used in addition to the roughly 720-subject first cohort. To predict cytomegalovirus infection status, the study brought together high-throughput TCR immunosequencing, statistical association of individual TCRs with disease status, and machine learning. In a later analysis, previously published TCR beta repertoires from about 670 donors were re-analyzed and high-resolution HLA genotyping was added so that TCR occurrence patterns could be studied. Rather than using new phenotypic data, the later analysis identified candidate immune exposures from TCR beta sequences and from how often those sequences occurred across donors. To decide whether each TCR beta V gene segment behaved as functional or pseudogenic, an earlier analysis of nearly 600 of the donors relied on high-throughput TCR beta sequencing. Alongside the repertoire data, information on donor age, sex, ethnicity and CMV serostatus was compiled. A later genetic analysis used genome-wide SNP genotypes for 398 of the 666 donors, treating that subset as a discovery cohort. Every repertoire in the discovery cohort had been generated on one and the same sequencing platform. Class I and class II HLA loci were covered by the typing at four-digit resolution. The number of donors typed differed by locus, with 629-630 for A, B, C, DRB1 and DQB1, roughly 520 for DQA1, over 600 for DPA1, and some 470 for DPB1. Because of strong linkage in the cohort, roughly five DR-DQ haplotypes were treated as single units for association and clustering. Among a few hundred genotyped donors of the cohort, an average of 235,054 unique TCR beta nucleotide sequences were sequenced per donor, roughly 18% of them non-productive. Overall study results and their limits: Sequencing depth was assumed to be roughly uniform across donors in the presence/absence analyses, though that assumption may not hold. The only immune exposure information available for the cohort was CMV serostatus. In a later genetic analysis, fewer N-insertions in productive TCRs were reported among donors in an Asian-associated ancestry cluster than the approximately 670-donor mean. A cluster of highly shared sequence variants was judged likely to be a technical artifact of the sequencing pipeline. Some IMGT-functional V segments, including TRBV6-2 and TRBV6-3, could not be told apart with the 87-base-pair reads, so those segments were excluded. In a later analysis, HLA-associated TCR beta chains were found to be more clonally expanded and to have lower generation probabilities than equally common non-associated chains. When HLA alleles, especially DR and DQ, strongly co-occurred, attributing TCR associations to individual alleles was difficult. A further reported finding was that TCR beta sequences accurately predicted the HLA-A and HLA-B alleles for most subjects in the first cohort. In a later analysis, 16,951 TCR beta sequences were associated with specific HLA alleles at a false discovery rate of 0.05. An association between a missense DCLRE1C variant and V-gene and J-gene trimming of TCR beta chains was found in a later genetic analysis and replicated in an independent cohort. The authors suggested that the approach could potentially be generalized to other disease states and immunological phenotypes. A later analysis found that most CMV-associated TCR beta chains appeared HLA-restricted, with HLA associations seemingly driven largely by CMV exposure. The classifier was reported to diagnose cytomegalovirus status with high specificity and sensitivity in both the original and validation cohorts. Across donors, most TCR sequences were observed very rarely, whereas some public TCRs were present in many individuals. In an earlier analysis of about 600 of the donors, most TCR beta V segments appeared in productive rearrangements about 87% or about 30% of the time, broadly matching IMGT annotations. In a later analysis, TCR association rates were found to vary across HLA loci, with the most associated TCRs seen for DRB1 alleles and the fewest for HLA-C alleles. The cohort was sequenced for TCR beta chains only, and without alpha or paired-chain data the features that could be detected were limited. Correlated functional status among segregating V segments might reflect linkage disequilibrium, but an unknown experimental factor could not be ruled out. A later analysis reported that several top co-occurrence clusters appeared linked to parvovirus B19, influenza, CMV and Epstein-Barr virus. The study listed 150 to 200 TCR beta chains as associated with cytomegalovirus. In vitro tests confirmed that a few of the cytomegalovirus-associated TCR beta chains recognize cytomegalovirus antigens. Because some donors lacked HLA typing at each locus, the association tests relied only on the typed subset. Because counts were too low, roughly 18 rarely observed V segments, including chromosome 9 orphons, were left out of the earlier analysis of approximately 500 of the donors.

The germline V and J ends show losses of 3 bases and 9 bases respectively, and no gene match explains 8 bases of the junction. The CDR3 sequence holds 14 residues, the cysteine and phenylalanine included. This entry keeps only the CDR3 DNA: 42 bases, framed from base 1. Based on the germline V gene, the CDR1 and CDR2 sequences are KGHSH and LQKENI. Libraries were made using the immunoSEQ multiplex PCR assay. For the multiplex PCR, a mixture combining 60 forward primers for TCR Vbeta segments and 13 reverse primers for TCR Jbeta segments was used. The CDR3 region of rearranged TCR beta genes was amplified from genomic DNA by a multiplex PCR assay. On the Illumina HiSeq System, the amplified TCR beta libraries were sequenced as 87-base-pair reads. Processing in the source paper ran as follows. A later analysis counted about 80 million unique TCR beta chains across the 600 to 850 repertoires, and 10 million to 11 million of these chains were shared by at least two donors. Raw reads were error-corrected and collapsed into unique sequences by a nearest-neighbor algorithm in which closely related sequences were merged to remove PCR and sequencing errors. Alignment of CDR3 sequences to IMGT reference sequences was used to assign V, D and J gene segments. Each retained sequence needed at least a six-nucleotide match to both a V gene segment and a J gene segment. A rearrangement counted as productive if the CDR3 had no stop codons and remained in frame with V and J, and every other rearrangement counted as non-productive. Following IMGT convention, CDR3 was defined as the stretch from the second conserved V-encoded cysteine to the conserved J-encoded phenylalanine. Sequences without an unambiguous match to a single V gene segment were excluded from the earlier analysis of approximately 560 of the donors. An earlier analysis of about 600 of the donors called V segments functional above 56.7% productive rearrangements and segregating when the between-donor standard deviation exceeded 5%. A statistical classification framework was built for diagnosing cytomegalovirus status from the catalog of TCR beta chain sequences. A later analysis assigned V and J genes by comparing TCR nucleotide sequences with IMGT/GENE-DB human TR gene sequences. In a later analysis, CDR3 sequences and most-parsimonious VDJ recombination scenarios were assigned using the TCRdist pipeline. In a later analysis, each TCR beta chain was defined by its CDR3 amino acid sequence together with its V-gene family, and reads without a unique V-gene family were excluded. As a way to deal with suspected cross-contamination and a sequencing artifact, a later analysis dropped approximately 570 nucleotide sequences that were highly shared and had low generation probability. For each public chain, a later analysis derived a clonal expansion index from normalized ranks of inferred template counts within each repertoire. Generation probabilities in a later analysis came from a VDJ recombination model fitted to out-of-frame rearrangements, and those results were checked against IGoR. In a later analysis, hypergeometric tests were used to score TCR-TCR, TCR-HLA and TCR-CMV co-occurrence, with a repertoire-size bias correction applied to TCR pairs. False discovery rates were estimated in a later analysis by permuting HLA or CMV assignments 20 times. In a later analysis, co-occurring TCRs were grouped using DBSCAN, and TCRdist sequence similarity was added for clustering within HLA-allele-positive subsets. For co-occurrence clustering, repertoires with fewer than 30,000 or more than 120,000 public chains were excluded, along with five or six repertoires with anomalous nucleotide sharing. Sourced from immuneACCESS, this table was stored by TCRdb with only in-frame sequences that have V and J called. A share of the clones is absent; for the studies checked, an unresolved V gene accounts for under half, and the remainder has no known explanation. From that table come the V and J calls and clone size; the DNA was used to work out D and trimming. The sample records around 160,000 clones, around 80% of which are singletons. The top ten clonotypes cover approximately 8% of the sample.

In total, approximately 690 healthy bone marrow donors made up the cohort. All cohort members were sampled while nominally healthy, although unrecorded immune exposures were likely present. The donor tested CMV seropositive, placing the donor among the roughly 300 seropositive members of the cohort. A peripheral blood sample was collected from each donor, and TCR beta sequencing was performed on peripheral blood mononuclear cells. Genomic DNA was extracted from the blood cell samples with the Qiagen DNeasy Blood Extraction Kit. The material sequenced was PBMCs. This sequence originates from a male donor in good health and CMV-seropositive. The rearranged chain carries TRBV18 and TRBJ2-3, with TRBD1 identical over 8 junction bases. The CDR3 protein sequence reads: CASSPPPGQGTQYF. The DNA sequence reads TGTGCCAGCTCACCCCCTCCTGGACAGGGCACGCAGTATTTT.